Here is one T cell receptor (beta chain) with its context. Within the sample, other DNA sequences also encode this same CDR3. The sample comes from a study of OX40 agonist ivuxolimab in advanced cancers. Using immunoSEQ multiplex PCR, the repertoire was profiled, and TCRdb retains in-frame clones only, with some absent. Of tens of thousands of clones in the sample, around 80% were seen once. The cohort excluded patients with autoimmune disease history or systemic immunosuppression. The CDR3 runs to 16 residues. Between the trimmed V and J ends, which lost 4 bases and 0 bases, there was a span of 16 bases. In germline, CDR1 is SGHRS, CDR2 YFSETQ.

Sample: CD4+ or CD8+ T cells sorted from blood, taken in a trial of the OX40 agonist ivuxolimab. This TCR came from an adult with an advanced solid tumor such as melanoma, head and neck, liver or kidney cancer. The chain uses TRBV5-1 and TRBJ1-1; no definite D call. CDR3 residues: CASSRGAGPMNTEAFF. CDR3 DNA sequence: TGCGCCAGCAGCCGTGGAGCAGGCCCAATGAACACTGAAGCTTTCTTT.